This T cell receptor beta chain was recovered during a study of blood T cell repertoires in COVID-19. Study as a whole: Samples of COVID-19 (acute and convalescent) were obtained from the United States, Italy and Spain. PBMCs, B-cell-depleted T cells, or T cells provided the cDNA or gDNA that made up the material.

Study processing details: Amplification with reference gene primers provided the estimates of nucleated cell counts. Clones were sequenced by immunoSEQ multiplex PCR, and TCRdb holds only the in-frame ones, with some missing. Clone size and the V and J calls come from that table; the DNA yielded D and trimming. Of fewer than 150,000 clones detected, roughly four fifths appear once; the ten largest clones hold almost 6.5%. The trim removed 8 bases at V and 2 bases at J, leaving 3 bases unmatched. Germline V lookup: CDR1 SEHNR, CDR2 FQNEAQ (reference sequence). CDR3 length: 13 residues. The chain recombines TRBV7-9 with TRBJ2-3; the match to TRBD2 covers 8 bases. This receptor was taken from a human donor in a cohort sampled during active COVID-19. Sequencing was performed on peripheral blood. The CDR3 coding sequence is TGTGCCAGCGCGGGGGGATACACAGATACGCAGTATTTT. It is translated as CASAGGYTDTQYF.